The next 15 T cell receptor beta chains were all read from a single sample in a study of control samples from healthy donors and cancer patients. Produced via immunoSEQ multiplex PCR; TCRdb's table is partial and in-frame only. The table shows approximately 160,000 clones, with over 85% occurring only once. The specimen was blood. The receptors come from a woman between 55 and 75 years old in good health.

V is TRBV6-6 and J is TRBJ2-7; the match to TRBD1 covers 8 bases. The V segment lost 6 bases and the J segment 0 bases; nucleotides outside the gene matches: 7. CDR1 and CDR2 (germline): MNHNY, SVGAGI (reference sequence). This CDR3 contains 15 residues. The CDR3, as DNA: TGTGCCAGCAGGGACAGGGTTTCTCCCTCCTACGAGCAGTACTTC. This encodes CASRDRVSPSYEQYF.

The gene calls are TRBV9 and TRBJ2-5; tentatively, D is TRBD2 (6 bases). Germline V CDR1 and CDR2: SGDLS, YYNGEE. With 0 bases removed from V and 4 bases from J, the gap between germline ends came to 16 bases. The CDR3 runs to 16 residues. CDR3 loop: CASSVAPTGRRETQYF. The CDR3 region has the DNA TGTGCCAGCAGCGTAGCCCCCACTGGGAGGAGAGAGACCCAGTACTTC.

CDR3 DNA sequence: TGTGCCAGCAGCGGCGGGGACTCTAAGACCCAGTACTTC. It yields the protein CASSGGDSKTQYF. This chain uses TRBV5-8 with TRBJ2-5, with D maybe TRBD2 (6 bases). The CDR3 consists of 13 residues. Germline CDR1 and CDR2: SGHTS and YDEGEE. The V and J ends lost 4 bases and 6 bases respectively, with 13 bases between them.

The chain recombines TRBV9 with TRBJ2-6, with 9 positions matching TRBD1. This CDR3 comprises 20 residues. From germline, CDR1 is SGDLS and CDR2 YYNGEE. V shed 3 bases, J shed 0 bases, and the junction held 13 bases outside the gene matches. CDR3 sequence reads: CASSAKVWDRETSGANVLTF. The CDR3 DNA follows: TGTGCCAGCAGCGCCAAAGTCTGGGACAGGGAAACCTCTGGGGCCAACGTCCTGACTTTC.

The chain recombines TRBV15 with TRBJ2-7; the D gene is possibly TRBD1 (5 bases). Germline V gives CDR1 LNHNV, CDR2 YYDKDF (reference sequence). V lost 0 bases and J 5 bases, leaving 17 bases between the germline ends. This CDR3 spans 16 amino acids. The CDR3 DNA follows: TGTGCCACCAGCAGAGACCAGGGTGCCTGGGTACACGAGCAGTACTTC. As protein: CATSRDQGAWVHEQYF.

V is TRBV5-4 and J is TRBJ1-1; TRBD1 matches at 7 bases. The trim removed 3 bases at V and 1 base at J, leaving 3 bases unmatched. This CDR3 contains 14 residues. Germline CDR1 and CDR2: SGHNT and YYREEE (reference sequence). The CDR3 nucleotides are TGTGCCAGCAGCTCGGACAGGAAGAACACTGAAGCTTTCTTT. Residues: CASSSDRKNTEAFF. The whole variable domain, remainder taken from reference TRBV5-4 and TRBJ1-1, is ETGVTQSPTHLIKTRGQQVTLRCSSQSGHNTVSWYQQALGQGPQFIFQYYREEENGRGNFPPRFSGLQFPNYSSELNVNALELDDSALYLCASSSDRKNTEAFFGQGTRLTVV.

CDR3 residues: CASSDRLAGLYNEQFF. The CDR3 DNA is TGTGCCAGCAGTGATAGACTAGCGGGGTTATACAATGAGCAGTTCTTC. The chain couples TRBV25-1 to TRBJ2-1; 11 bases line up with TRBD2. The ends lost 3 bases at V and 4 bases at J; junction bases unmatched: 5. This CDR3 has 16 amino acids. Germline-derived CDR1 and CDR2 are MGHDK and SYGVNS.

This chain uses TRBV2 with TRBJ2-2; D unresolved. CDR1 and CDR2 (germline): SNHLY, FYNNEI. The CDR3 loop spans 15 amino acids. V was cut by 10 bases and J by 4 bases, with 19 bases left in between. CDR3 DNA sequence: TGTGCCACATCGACAATTTTGAGAAGCACCGGGGAGCTGTTTTTT. Translated: CATSTILRSTGELFF.

This clone was recorded only once. This chain connects TRBV7-6 to TRBJ2-3; 12 positions agree with TRBD2. The CDR3 spans 15 residues. The germline gives CDR1 SGHVS, CDR2 FNYEAQ. The V and J ends lost 5 bases and 6 bases, in that order; junction bases with no gene match: 6. CDR3 nucleotide sequence: TGTGCCAGCAGCCCTAGCGGGGGGGCCGGGGATACGCAGTATTTT. This translates into CASSPSGGAGDTQYF.

Details on this clone: Relative to the germline gene, one junction end is altered; a read error may explain this. This chain connects TRBV6-2 or TRBV6-3 to TRBJ2-1; 9 bases fit TRBD2. The CDR3 extends over 16 amino acids. Germline V lookup: CDR1 MNHEY, CDR2 SVGEGT. The CDR3 nucleotides read TGTGCCAGCACTTACGGAGTAGCGGGGGACTACAATGAGCAGTTCTTC. Residues: CASTYGVAGDYNEQFF.

The V and J genes are TRBV6-5 and TRBJ1-2; D remains ambiguous. The CDR3 contains 13 residues. Germline assignment: CDR1 MNHEY and CDR2 SVGAGI. The V and J ends lost 2 bases and 4 bases respectively, with 8 bases between them. The CDR3 loop is CASSYATGYGYTF. The CDR3 coding sequence is TGTGCCAGCAGTTACGCAACGGGCTATGGCTACACCTTC.

This sequence joins TRBV4-3 and TRBJ1-2; 12 bases align to TRBD1. Trimming cost V 0 bases and J 7 bases; bases outside gene matches: 3. The CDR3 spans 15 residues. The germline CDR1 and CDR2 sequences are LGHNA and YSLEER. The CDR3 loop is CASSQDWGQGAGYTF. The CDR3 DNA follows: TGCGCCAGCAGCCAAGACTGGGGACAGGGGGCTGGCTACACCTTC.

The V and J genes are TRBV6-6 and TRBJ2-3, with TRBD1 matching 8 bases. This CDR3 is 14 amino acids long. V shed 2 bases and J 3 bases; nucleotides not matched to a gene: 1. Germline V gene sequence: CDR1 MNHNY, CDR2 SVGAGI (reference sequence). CDR3 loop: CASSYRTGTDTQYF. The CDR3 DNA reads as TGTGCCAGCAGTTACAGGACAGGGACAGATACGCAGTATTTT.

This clone was recorded once. The chain uses TRBV7-2 and TRBJ1-1; no reliable D call. CDR1 is SGHTA and CDR2 is FQGNSA in the germline V gene. V gave up 3 bases and J gave up 5 bases, with 13 bases separating them. CDR3 size: 14 residues. The CDR3 region has the DNA TGTGCCAGCAGCTTCAAGGGTGCGGGGACTGAAGCTTTCTTT. Translation gives CASSFKGAGTEAFF.

The rearrangement uses TRBV7-2 and TRBJ2-7, with TRBD2 as a possible D gene (6 bases). V was cut by 3 bases and J by 4 bases, with 13 bases left in between. The germline gives CDR1 SGHTA, CDR2 FQGNSA. The CDR3 consists of 14 residues. Here the CDR3 DNA reads TGTGCCAGCAGCTTGGACTCAGGGACTTACGAGCAGTACTTC. This sequence encodes CASSLDSGTYEQYF. The variable domain in full, completed from reference TRBV7-2 and TRBJ2-7, reads GAGVSQSPSNKVTEKGKDVELRCDPISGHTALYWYRQSLGQGLEFLIYFQGNSAPDKSGLPSDRFSAERTGGSVSTLTIQRTQQEDSAVYLCASSLDSGTYEQYFGPGTRLTVT.